This T cell receptor (beta chain) emerged from a study of neoadjuvant nivolumab and ipilimumab in lung cancer. Whole-study context: The combination arm added day-1 ipilimumab 1 mg/kg to nivolumab 3 mg/kg on days 1, 15, 29.

In regard to this clone: The antigen is undetermined.

Assay: immunoSEQ multiplex PCR; the TCRdb copy retains only in-frame clones and omits some. The profile shows under 3,500 clones, 88% of them singletons. CDR3 length equals 15 residues. Germline V gene sequence: CDR1 SGHDN, CDR2 FVKESK. V dropped 4 bases and J dropped 8; count of bases not matched to a gene: 8. Overall study findings and caveats: Resected-tumor TCR richness correlated positively with pretherapy blood richness. From pretherapy to surgery, tumor richness and clonality rose with dual therapy. TCR sequencing covered a small number of samples.

Sample: tumor tissue, taken after neoadjuvant nivolumab, alone or with ipilimumab, at or shortly before surgery. The clonotype comes from an adult with non-small cell lung cancer. V usage is TRBV14 and J usage is TRBJ2-1; 10 positions agree with TRBD2. CDR3 coding DNA: TGTGCCAGCAGCCGGGGACTAGCGTTCCCCCATGAGCAGTTCTTC. It is translated as CASSRGLAFPHEQFF.